These 26 T cell receptor beta chains share one sample of origin, sequenced in a study of vaccination and CD4 T cells after COVID-19. The Oncomine TCR Beta short-read assay was applied to DNA of cultured CD4+ T cells. TCRdb called the PCR reads again in MiXCR, with one record for every CDR3 protein. The sample contains some 5,400 distinct CDR3 sequences, about 46% of which appear only once. Indicated treatment: roughly 10-day PBMC culture with coronavirus spike peptide pools or control peptides (ViraFEST assay). These receptors have no known antigen. The sequenced material came from CD4+ T cells from blood, cultured in vitro. These receptors originate from a human donor who had recovered from COVID-19.

The CDR3, as DNA: TGTGCCAGCAGCACACCGGGACAGGGAGAGACCCAGTACTTC. This translates into CASSTPGQGETQYF. V gene TRBV11-3 combines with J gene TRBJ2-5; 9 nucleotides align to TRBD1. V lost 5 bases and J lost 4; bases outside the gene matches: 5. The germline CDR1 and CDR2 sequences are SGHNT and YENEEA. The CDR3 has 14 residues. Using reference TRBV11-3 and TRBJ2-5 for the parts outside the CDR3, the full variable domain is EAGVVQSPRYKIIEKKQPVAFWCNPISGHNTLYWYLQNLGQGPELLIRYENEEAVDDSQLPKDRFSAERLKGVDSTLKIQPAELGDSAVYLCASSTPGQGETQYFGPGTRLLVL.

This clonotype was observed a few times. V usage is TRBV20-1 and J usage is TRBJ1-5; D possibly corresponds to TRBD1 (6 bases). V lost 1 base, J lost 5 bases, and 18 bases lay in between. This CDR3 comprises 16 residues. Germline CDR1 reads DFQATT; CDR2 reads SNEGSKA (reference sequence). CDR3 residues: CSARVAGHSADQPQHF. In nucleotides, the CDR3 is TGCAGTGCTAGAGTCGCGGGACATTCCGCAGATCAGCCCCAGCATTTT.

The genes are TRBV20-1 and TRBJ2-7, with 12 bases identical to TRBD2. CDR1 DFQATT and CDR2 SNEGSKA come from the germline V gene (reference sequence). The CDR3 consists of 16 residues. Trimming cost V 3 bases and J 5 bases; bases outside gene matches: 11. The CDR3 DNA is TGCAGTGCTAGGGACCGAGCGGCTAGCGGGGGGGACGAGCAGTACTTC. It translates to CSARDRAASGGDEQYF.

In its sample, this clonotype was seen a few times. The rearrangement links TRBV7-9 to TRBJ2-5, with a possible D match to TRBD2 (6 bases). The CDR3 contains 13 residues. The germline gives CDR1 SEHNR, CDR2 FQNEAQ (reference sequence). The V and J ends lost 4 bases and 7 bases respectively, with 13 bases between them. CDR3: CASSSTRAGTQYF. The DNA of the CDR3 is TGTGCCAGCAGCTCAACACGAGCGGGGACCCAGTACTTC.

V usage is TRBV20-1 and J usage is TRBJ2-4; D may be TRBD2 (5 bases). The germline V gene encodes CDR1 DFQATT and CDR2 SNEGSKA (reference sequence). Trimming cost V 5 bases and J 5 bases, with 19 bases left between them. The length of the CDR3 is 15 residues. The CDR3 loop is CSAPSGIRGENIQYF. The DNA of the CDR3 is TGCAGTGCTCCTTCGGGGATACGGGGTGAAAACATTCAGTACTTC.

In DNA, the CDR3 is TGCAGTGCTAGAGATGCCCTAGCGGGGGCCAACGAGCAGTACTTC. It encodes CSARDALAGANEQYF. The V and J genes are TRBV20-1 and TRBJ2-7, with 10 bases that match TRBD2. Germline V CDR1 and CDR2: DFQATT, SNEGSKA (reference sequence). The CDR3 runs 15 residues. V was pared by 0 bases and J by 5 bases, with 7 bases of the junction left unmatched.

The chain couples TRBV2 to TRBJ2-7; D unclear. CDR3 length: 14 residues. Germline CDR1 SNHLY, CDR2 FYNNEI. Trimming shortened V by 5 bases and J by 1 base, and 12 bases separated the two germline ends. The CDR3 DNA follows: TGTGCCAGCAGTAAGGGTGGGGATTCCTACGAGCAGTACTTC. This sequence encodes CASSKGGDSYEQYF.

The chain couples TRBV20-1 to TRBJ1-2; TRBD1 might be the D (6 bases). The germline CDR1 and CDR2 sequences are DFQATT and SNEGSKA (reference sequence). V dropped 1 base and J dropped 5 bases, with 11 bases sitting between them. The CDR3 is made up of 13 amino acids. The CDR3 region is CSARANRVYGYTF. In DNA form, the CDR3 reads TGCAGTGCTAGAGCTAACAGGGTTTATGGCTACACCTTC.

This clonotype was seen a few times. The chain links TRBV30 to TRBJ1-1, with no clear D. From germline, CDR1 is GTSNPN and CDR2 SVGIG (reference sequence). With 8 bases removed from V and 6 bases from J, the gap between germline ends came to 10 bases. The CDR3 length is 10 residues. The CDR3 here is CAGDRAEAFF. The CDR3 DNA reads TGTGCCGGAGATAGGGCTGAAGCTTTCTTT.

The chain has TRBV6-1 and TRBJ1-2; TRBD1 aligns across 8 bases. V lost 8 bases to trimming and J lost 4 bases; unmatched junction nucleotides: 0. Germline CDR1 MNHNS, CDR2 SASEGT. CDR3 length equals 11 residues. The DNA for the CDR3 is TGTGCCAGCGACAGGGGCTATGGCTACACCTTC. Translation: CASDRGYGYTF.

The chain employs TRBV19 and TRBJ2-3, with 7 bases aligning to TRBD2. Germline values: CDR1 LNHDA, CDR2 SQIVND (reference sequence). V lost 3 bases, J lost 8 bases, and 5 bases stayed unmatched. The CDR3 is 13 residues long. CDR3 residues: CASSILLASTQYF. CDR3 bases: TGTGCCAGTAGTATCCTACTAGCGAGTACGCAGTATTTT. The full variable domain, rest sourced from reference TRBV19 and TRBJ2-3, is DGGITQSPKYLFRKEGQNVTLSCEQNLNHDAMYWYRQDPGQGLRLIYYSQIVNDFQKGDIAEGYSVSREKKESFPLTVTSAQKNPTAFYLCASSILLASTQYFGPGTRLTVL.

This sequence joins TRBV10-3 and TRBJ1-1; D not certain. The CDR3 totals 15 residues. CDR1 and CDR2 (germline): ENHRY, SYGVKD. Trimming took off 2 bases at V and 1 base at J, with 11 bases between the two ends. CDR3 sequence reads: CAISELEGTNTEAFF. The CDR3 bases are TGTGCCATCAGTGAGCTCGAGGGCACGAACACTGAAGCTTTCTTT.

J is TRBJ1-2 and V is TRBV7-2; TRBD1 might be the D (6 bases). The CDR3 is made up of 15 amino acids. With 1 base removed from V and 5 bases from J, the gap between germline ends came to 14 bases. Germline V lookup: CDR1 SGHTA, CDR2 FQGNSA. CDR3 protein: CASSLGPGDQYGYTF. CDR3 sequence (DNA): TGTGCCAGCAGCTTAGGGCCAGGGGATCAATATGGCTACACCTTC.

CDR3 residues: CASSFGEVYGYTF. The CDR3 bases are TGTGCCAGCAGTTTCGGGGAGGTGTATGGCTACACCTTC. This chain links TRBV12-3 or TRBV12-4 with TRBJ1-2; D not certain. The CDR3 extends over 13 amino acids. The germline V and J ends were trimmed by 3 bases and 5 bases, with 10 bases remaining between them.

The sample holds a few counts of this clonotype. This sequence joins TRBV7-9 and TRBJ2-1, with D hard to call. The CDR3 covers 14 residues. Trimming left V 0 bases short and J 3 bases short, with 6 bases between. CDR1 and CDR2 (germline): SEHNR, FQNEAQ (reference sequence). The CDR3 region is CASSLAVGYNEQFF. The CDR3 DNA reads as TGTGCCAGCAGCTTAGCGGTGGGCTACAATGAGCAGTTCTTC.

The chain has TRBV18 and TRBJ2-7; D is undetermined. CDR1 is KGHSH, CDR2 LQKENI, per germline. The CDR3 loop spans 14 amino acids. V lost 3 bases and J 4 bases, leaving 13 bases between the germline ends. CDR3 region: CASSPVSLSYEQYF. The CDR3 nucleotides read TGTGCCAGCTCACCGGTCAGCCTTTCTTACGAGCAGTACTTC.

The gene calls are TRBV20-1 and TRBJ1-2; D gene unclear. Trimming shortened V by 0 bases and J by 3 bases, and 17 bases separated the two germline ends. The CDR3 totals 16 residues. CDR1 and CDR2 (germline): DFQATT, SNEGSKA (reference sequence). CDR3: CSARDRWVGRDYGYTF. The CDR3 DNA follows: TGCAGTGCTAGAGATCGGTGGGTAGGGCGCGACTATGGCTACACCTTC.

J is TRBJ2-7 and V is TRBV10-3; 11 bases are a match to TRBD2. Trimming removed 5 bases from V and 8 bases from J; junction bases left unmatched: 14. CDR3 size: 16 residues. The germline V gene encodes CDR1 ENHRY and CDR2 SYGVKD. The chain's CDR3 is CAISPPRSGGALKQYF. In nucleotides, the CDR3 is TGTGCCATCAGTCCCCCCCGTAGCGGGGGGGCCTTAAAGCAGTACTTC.

As to this clonotype: Because it lacks the conserved phenylalanine or tryptophan at the end, this CDR3 is likely a read error. The DNA is omitted, as the CDR3 cannot be located on it reliably, and the CDR3 follows TCRdb's listing. The rearrangement links TRBV1 to TRBJ1-2; TRBD1, the D gene given by the table, was not confirmed from the DNA. TRBV1 is a pseudogene segment. The CDR3 is 19 residues long, counting both termini. The CDR3 loop is CTSSQDAYQDSGIMSGYTL.

The J gene is TRBJ2-5, the V gene TRBV4-1; the D is unclear. V was cut by 3 bases and J by 3 bases, with 11 bases left in between. CDR1 is MGHRA, CDR2 YSYEKL, per germline. The CDR3 covers 14 residues. CDR3 in amino acids: CASSQGPLKETQYF. The CDR3 DNA follows: TGCGCCAGCAGCCAGGGCCCCTTGAAAGAGACCCAGTACTTC.

This clonotype was counted a few times. This sequence joins TRBV20-1 and TRBJ1-5; D is unclear. The germline V gene has CDR1 DFQATT and CDR2 SNEGSKA (reference sequence). Trimming stripped 0 bases from V and 4 bases from J, with 13 bases between. There are 15 residues in the CDR3. CDR3 DNA sequence: TGCAGTGCTAGAGATCAAAAGTCAGTTAATCAGCCCCAGCATTTT. This gives the protein CSARDQKSVNQPQHF.

The chain uses TRBV7-2 and TRBJ2-3; perhaps TRBD2 as D (6 bases). The germline gives CDR1 SGHTA, CDR2 FQGNSA. The CDR3 contains 14 residues. The V end was cut by 2 bases, the J end by 6 bases, with 12 bases between. Here the CDR3 reads CASSLIRGGDTQYF. CDR3 DNA sequence: TGTGCCAGCAGCTTAATTCGAGGAGGGGATACGCAGTATTTT.

The chain joins TRBV5-1 to TRBJ2-2; D is undetermined. The germline CDR1 and CDR2 sequences are SGHRS and YFSETQ. The CDR3 loop spans 14 amino acids. V shed 4 bases and J shed 7 bases, with 14 bases lying between them. The CDR3 is CASSPKELGGELFF. In nucleotides, the CDR3 is TGCGCCAGCAGCCCAAAAGAACTGGGCGGGGAGCTGTTTTTT.

Only a few counts were recorded for this clonotype. The V and J genes are TRBV19 and TRBJ1-5; D possibly corresponds to TRBD1 (5 bases). Trimming shortened V by 5 bases and J by 0 bases, and 11 bases separated the two germline ends. CDR1 is LNHDA, CDR2 SQIVND, per germline (reference sequence). The CDR3 runs to 15 residues. In DNA, the CDR3 is TGTGCCAGTAGTTCCGGGACGCCTAGCAATCAGCCCCAGCATTTT. Translating gives CASSSGTPSNQPQHF.

J is TRBJ2-3 and V is TRBV5-4, with D uncertain. This CDR3 is 14 amino acids long. V was cut by 0 bases and J by 6 bases, with 11 bases left in between. Germline CDR1 is SGHNT and CDR2 is YYREEE (reference sequence). This CDR3 is CASSLEVGSDTQYF. DNA of the CDR3: TGTGCCAGCAGCTTGGAGGTCGGATCGGATACGCAGTATTTT.

This chain links TRBV5-5 with TRBJ1-6; no reliable D call. Germline lookup yields CDR1 SGHKS and CDR2 YYEKEE (reference sequence). Deletions cut 0 bases from V and 11 bases from J, with 12 bases between. The CDR3 consists of 14 residues. The CDR3 nucleotides are TGTGCCAGCAGCTTGGCGGGCGGCCGAGCACCCCTCCACTTT. Its translation: CASSLAGGRAPLHF.